A few counts support the clone carrying this T cell receptor beta chain. As for time point: newly diagnosed GD, antithyroid drugs for less than 3 months. Researchers made the TCR library from RNA that was extracted from PBMCs. This record belongs to a study of regulatory T cells in long-lasting Graves disease. CDR1 and CDR2 from the germline V gene are SGDLS and YYNGEE. The CDR3 has 15 residues. V was trimmed by 2 bases and J by 3 bases, leaving 15 bases between them. Construction of the TCR beta libraries employed iRepertoire HTBI primers in conjunction with Arm-PCR of CDR3 regions. TCRdb processed the multiplex PCR reads anew with MiXCR; each CDR3 protein has one entry. In the table there are about 300,000 distinct CDR3 sequences, about a sixth of which are singletons.

This TCR was recovered from a female donor with Graves disease. The gene calls are TRBV9 and TRBJ2-7; a weak D match, TRBD1 (6 bases). The sequenced sample was peripheral blood mononuclear cells (PBMCs), obtained at new diagnosis, from a patient treated with antithyroid drugs. This chain's CDR3 is CASSVRAGARYEQYF. The CDR3 DNA reads TGTGCCAGCAGCGTTCGGGCAGGGGCCCGCTACGAGCAGTACTTC. The full variable domain, rest sourced from reference TRBV9 and TRBJ2-7, is DSGVTQTPKHLITATGQRVTLRCSPRSGDLSVYWYQQSLDQGLQFLIQYYNGEERAKGNILERFSAQQFPDLHSELNLSSLELGDSALYFCASSVRAGARYEQYFGPGTRLTVT.